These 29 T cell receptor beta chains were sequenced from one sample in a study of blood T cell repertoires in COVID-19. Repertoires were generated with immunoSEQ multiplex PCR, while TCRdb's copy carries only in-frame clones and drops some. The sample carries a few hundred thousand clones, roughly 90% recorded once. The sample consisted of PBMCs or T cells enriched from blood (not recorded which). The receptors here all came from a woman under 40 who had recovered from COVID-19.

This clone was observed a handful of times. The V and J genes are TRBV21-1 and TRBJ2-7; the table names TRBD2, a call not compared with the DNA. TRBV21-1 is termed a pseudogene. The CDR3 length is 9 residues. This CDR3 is CEMRYEQYF. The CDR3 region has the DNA TGTGAGATGCGTTACGAGCAGTACTTC.

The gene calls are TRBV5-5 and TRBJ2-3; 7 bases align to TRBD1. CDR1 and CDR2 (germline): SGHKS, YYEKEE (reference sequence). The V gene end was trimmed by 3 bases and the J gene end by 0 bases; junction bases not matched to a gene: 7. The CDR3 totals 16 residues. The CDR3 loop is CASSSYDRASTDTQYF. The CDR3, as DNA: TGTGCCAGCAGCTCTTATGACAGGGCCAGCACAGATACGCAGTATTTT.

The CDR3 DNA reads as TGCAGTGCTAGTGGTAACAGGTTCACTGAAGCTTTCTTT. Translating it yields CSASGNRFTEAFF. The chain carries TRBV20-1 and TRBJ1-1; D is possibly TRBD1 (5 bases). The CDR3 spans 13 residues. Germline-derived CDR1 and CDR2 are DFQATT and SNEGSKA (reference sequence). Trimming took 3 bases from V and 4 from J, leaving 12 bases between them.

The CDR3 loop is CASSLFRDSGNTIYF. CDR3 nucleotide sequence: TGTGCCAGCAGCTTGTTCAGGGACTCTGGAAACACCATATATTTT. J is TRBJ1-3 and V is TRBV11-2; weak D call: TRBD1 (5 bases). There are 15 residues in the CDR3. The germline V gene has CDR1 SGHAT and CDR2 FQNNGV. V was clipped by 3 bases and J by 0 bases, with 9 bases between them.

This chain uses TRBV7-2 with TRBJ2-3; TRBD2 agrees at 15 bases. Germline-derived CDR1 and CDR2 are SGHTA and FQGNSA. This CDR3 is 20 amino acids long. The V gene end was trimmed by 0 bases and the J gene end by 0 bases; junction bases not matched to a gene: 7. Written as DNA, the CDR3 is TGTGCCAGCAGCTTAGCGCGGACTAGCGGGAGGGCCTCTAGCACAGATACGCAGTATTTT. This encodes CASSLARTSGRASSTDTQYF. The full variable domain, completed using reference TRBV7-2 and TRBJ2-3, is GAGVSQSPSNKVTEKGKDVELRCDPISGHTALYWYRQSLGQGLEFLIYFQGNSAPDKSGLPSDRFSAERTGGSVSTLTIQRTQQEDSAVYLCASSLARTSGRASSTDTQYFGPGTRLTVL.

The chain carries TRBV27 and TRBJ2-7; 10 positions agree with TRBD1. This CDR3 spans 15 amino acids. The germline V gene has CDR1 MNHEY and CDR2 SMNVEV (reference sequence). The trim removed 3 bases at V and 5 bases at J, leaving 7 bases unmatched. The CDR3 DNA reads TGTGCCAGCAGTTTGATCCGGGACAGGGGCCACGAGCAGTACTTC. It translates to CASSLIRDRGHEQYF.

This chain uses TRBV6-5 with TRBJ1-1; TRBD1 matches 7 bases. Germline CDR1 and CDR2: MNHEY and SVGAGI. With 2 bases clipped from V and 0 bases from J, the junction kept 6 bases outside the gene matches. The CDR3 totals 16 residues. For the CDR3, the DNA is TGTGCCAGCAGTTACGCAACCGGGACAGTGAACACTGAAGCTTTCTTT. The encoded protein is CASSYATGTVNTEAFF.

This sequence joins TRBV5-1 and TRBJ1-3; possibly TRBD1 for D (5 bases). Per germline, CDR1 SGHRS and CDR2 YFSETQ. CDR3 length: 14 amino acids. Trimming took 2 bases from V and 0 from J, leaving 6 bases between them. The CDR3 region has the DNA TGCGCCAGCAGCTTTGACAGCTCTGGAAACACCATATATTTT. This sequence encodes CASSFDSSGNTIYF. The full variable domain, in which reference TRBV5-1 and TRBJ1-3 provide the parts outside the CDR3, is KAGVTQTPRYLIKTRGQQVTLSCSPISGHRSVSWYQQTPGQGLQFLFEYFSETQRNKGNFPGRFSGRQFSNSRSEMNVSTLELGDSALYLCASSFDSSGNTIYFGEGSWLTVV.

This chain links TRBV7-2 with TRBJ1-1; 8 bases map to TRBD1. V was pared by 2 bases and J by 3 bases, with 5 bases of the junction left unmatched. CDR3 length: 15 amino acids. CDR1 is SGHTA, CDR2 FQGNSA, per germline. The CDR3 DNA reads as TGTGCCAGCAGCTTATTCAGGGGGCAGGACACTGAAGCTTTCTTT. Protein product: CASSLFRGQDTEAFF.

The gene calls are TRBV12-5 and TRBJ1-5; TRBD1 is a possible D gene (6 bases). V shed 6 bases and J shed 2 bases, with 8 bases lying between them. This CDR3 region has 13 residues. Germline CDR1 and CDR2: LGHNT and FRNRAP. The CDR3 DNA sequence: TGTGCTAGTGGACAGGGTGGCAATCAGCCCCAGCATTTT. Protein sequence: CASGQGGNQPQHF. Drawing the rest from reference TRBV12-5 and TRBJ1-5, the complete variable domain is DARVTQTPRHKVTEMGQEVTMRCQPILGHNTVFWYRQTMMQGLELLAYFRNRAPLDDSGMPKDRFSAEMPDATLATLKIQPSEPRDSAVYFCASGQGGNQPQHFGDGTRLSIL.

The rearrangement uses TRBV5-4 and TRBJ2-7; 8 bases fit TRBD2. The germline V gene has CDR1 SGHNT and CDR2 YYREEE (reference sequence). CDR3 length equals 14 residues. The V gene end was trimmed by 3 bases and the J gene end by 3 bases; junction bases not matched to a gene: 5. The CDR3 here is CASSSGLALYEQYF. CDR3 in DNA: TGTGCCAGCAGCTCCGGACTAGCTCTCTACGAGCAGTACTTC.

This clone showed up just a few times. The CDR3 loop is CASSPQQGAGNTIYF. The CDR3 region has the DNA TGTGCCAGCAGCCCTCAACAGGGAGCTGGAAACACCATATATTTT. This chain links TRBV3-1 (or the pseudogene TRBV3-2) with TRBJ1-3, with a tentative D call TRBD1 (6 bases). The ends were cut back, 4 bases at V and 2 bases at J, with 12 bases in the middle. The CDR3 runs 15 residues. Germline assignment: CDR1 LGHDT and CDR2 YNNKEL (reference sequence).

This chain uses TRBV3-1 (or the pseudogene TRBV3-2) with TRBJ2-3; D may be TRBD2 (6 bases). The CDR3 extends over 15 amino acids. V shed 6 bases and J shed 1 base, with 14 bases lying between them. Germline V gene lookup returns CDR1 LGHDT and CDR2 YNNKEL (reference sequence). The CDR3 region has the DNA TGTGCCAGCAGTCATAGCGGATCTGGCACAGATACGCAGTATTTT. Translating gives CASSHSGSGTDTQYF.

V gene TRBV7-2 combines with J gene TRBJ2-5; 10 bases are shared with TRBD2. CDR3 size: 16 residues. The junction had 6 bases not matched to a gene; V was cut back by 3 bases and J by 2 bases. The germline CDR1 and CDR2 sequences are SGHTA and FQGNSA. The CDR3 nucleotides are TGTGCCAGCAGCTTGTCTAGCGGGGGAGCACAAGAGACCCAGTACTTC. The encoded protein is CASSLSSGGAQETQYF. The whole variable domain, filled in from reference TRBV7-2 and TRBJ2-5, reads GAGVSQSPSNKVTEKGKDVELRCDPISGHTALYWYRQSLGQGLEFLIYFQGNSAPDKSGLPSDRFSAERTGGSVSTLTIQRTQQEDSAVYLCASSLSSGGAQETQYFGPGTRLLVL.

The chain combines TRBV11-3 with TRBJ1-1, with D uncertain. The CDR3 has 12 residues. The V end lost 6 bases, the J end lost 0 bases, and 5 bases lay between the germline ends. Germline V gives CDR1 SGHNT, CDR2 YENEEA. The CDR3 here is CASRYMNTEAFF. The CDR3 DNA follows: TGTGCCAGCAGATACATGAACACTGAAGCTTTCTTT.

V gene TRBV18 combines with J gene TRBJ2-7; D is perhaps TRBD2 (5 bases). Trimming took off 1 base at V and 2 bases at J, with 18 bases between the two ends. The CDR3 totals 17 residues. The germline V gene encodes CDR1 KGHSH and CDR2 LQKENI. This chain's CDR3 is CASSPRGRGYEAYEQYF. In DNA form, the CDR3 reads TGTGCCAGCTCACCACGTGGGAGAGGGTACGAGGCCTACGAGCAGTACTTC.

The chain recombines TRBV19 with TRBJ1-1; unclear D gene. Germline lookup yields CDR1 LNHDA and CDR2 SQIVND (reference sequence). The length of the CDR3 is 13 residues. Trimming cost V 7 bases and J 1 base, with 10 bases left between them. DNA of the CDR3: TGTGCCAGTACCCCACTAGGGAACACTGAAGCTTTCTTT. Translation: CASTPLGNTEAFF.

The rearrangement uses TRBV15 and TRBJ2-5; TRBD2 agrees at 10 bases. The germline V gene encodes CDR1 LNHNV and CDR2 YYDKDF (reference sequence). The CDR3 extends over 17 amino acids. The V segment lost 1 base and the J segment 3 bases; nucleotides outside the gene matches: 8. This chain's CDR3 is CATSRVRGSGREETQYF. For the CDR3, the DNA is TGTGCCACCAGCAGAGTCCGGGGGAGCGGGAGGGAAGAGACCCAGTACTTC. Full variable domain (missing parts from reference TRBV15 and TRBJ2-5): DAMVIQNPRYQVTQFGKPVTLSCSQTLNHNVMYWYQQKSSQAPKLLFHYYDKDFNNEADTPDNFQSRRPNTSFCFLDIRSPGLGDTAMYLCATSRVRGSGREETQYFGPGTRLLVL.

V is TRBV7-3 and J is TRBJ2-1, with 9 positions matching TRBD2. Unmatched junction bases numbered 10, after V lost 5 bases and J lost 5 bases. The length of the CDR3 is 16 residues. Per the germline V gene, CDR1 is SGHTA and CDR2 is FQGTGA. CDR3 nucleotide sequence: TGTGCCAGCAGCCCCCGGGAGGCTAGCGGGGACAATGAGCAGTTCTTC. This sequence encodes CASSPREASGDNEQFF.

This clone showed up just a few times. CDR3 bases: TGCGCCAGCAGCAATGGACAGGGGGCTTGGGGCTACACCTTC. Translation gives CASSNGQGAWGYTF. V gene TRBV5-1 combines with J gene TRBJ1-2; 11 bases line up with TRBD1. The J segment lost 8 bases and the V segment lost 4 bases, leaving 7 bases of the junction unmatched. The CDR3 length is 14 residues. The germline gives CDR1 SGHRS, CDR2 YFSETQ.

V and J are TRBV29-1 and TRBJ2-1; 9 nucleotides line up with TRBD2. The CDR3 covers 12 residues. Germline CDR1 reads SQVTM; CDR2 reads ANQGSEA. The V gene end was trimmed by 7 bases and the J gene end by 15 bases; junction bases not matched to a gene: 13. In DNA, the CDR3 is TGCAGCGGGGTGATAGTAGCGGGAGTTCCGTTCTTC. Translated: CSGVIVAGVPFF.

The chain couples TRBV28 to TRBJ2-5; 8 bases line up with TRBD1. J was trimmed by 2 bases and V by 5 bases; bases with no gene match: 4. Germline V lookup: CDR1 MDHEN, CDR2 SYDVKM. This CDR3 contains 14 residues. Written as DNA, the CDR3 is TGTGCCAGCAGTCTGACAGGGGCACAAGAGACCCAGTACTTC. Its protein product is CASSLTGAQETQYF.

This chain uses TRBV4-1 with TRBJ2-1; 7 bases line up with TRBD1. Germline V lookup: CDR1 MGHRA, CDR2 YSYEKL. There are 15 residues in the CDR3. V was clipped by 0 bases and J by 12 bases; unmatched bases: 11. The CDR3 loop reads CASSQEGTVGIPQFF. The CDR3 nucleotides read TGCGCCAGCAGCCAAGAAGGGACAGTCGGGATCCCGCAGTTCTTC.

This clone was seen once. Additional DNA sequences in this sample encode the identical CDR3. The CDR3 spells CSARDSGYTF. CDR3 coding DNA: TGCAGTGCTAGAGACAGTGGCTACACCTTC. The chain links TRBV20-1 to TRBJ1-2; D remains unclear. Germline V lookup: CDR1 DFQATT, CDR2 SNEGSKA (reference sequence). Trimming removed 0 bases from V and 7 bases from J, with 3 bases in between. The CDR3 has 10 amino acids.

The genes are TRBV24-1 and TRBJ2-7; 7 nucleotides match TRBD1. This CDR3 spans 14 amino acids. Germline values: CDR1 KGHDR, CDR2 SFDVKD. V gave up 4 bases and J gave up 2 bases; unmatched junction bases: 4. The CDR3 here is CATSESDRAYEQYF. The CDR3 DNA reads TGTGCCACCAGTGAATCTGACAGGGCCTACGAGCAGTACTTC.

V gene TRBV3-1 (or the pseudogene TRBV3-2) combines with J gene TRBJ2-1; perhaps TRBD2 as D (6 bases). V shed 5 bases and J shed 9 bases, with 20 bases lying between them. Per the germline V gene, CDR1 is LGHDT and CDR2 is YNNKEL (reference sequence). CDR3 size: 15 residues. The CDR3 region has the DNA TGTGCCAGCAGCTACCTGGCAGGAACGGAGGGTGAGCAGTTCTTC. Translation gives CASSYLAGTEGEQFF.

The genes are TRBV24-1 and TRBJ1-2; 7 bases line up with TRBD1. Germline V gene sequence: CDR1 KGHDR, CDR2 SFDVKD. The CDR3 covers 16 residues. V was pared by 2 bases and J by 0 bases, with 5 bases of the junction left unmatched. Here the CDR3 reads CATSDSGQLANYGYTF. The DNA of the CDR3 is TGTGCCACCAGTGATTCGGGACAGCTAGCTAACTATGGCTACACCTTC.

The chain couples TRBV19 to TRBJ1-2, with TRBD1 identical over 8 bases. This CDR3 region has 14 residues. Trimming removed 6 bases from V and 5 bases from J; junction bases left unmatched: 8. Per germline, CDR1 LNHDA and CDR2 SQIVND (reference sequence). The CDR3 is CASRDGQGRYGYTF. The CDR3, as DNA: TGTGCCAGTAGGGATGGACAGGGAAGATATGGCTACACCTTC.

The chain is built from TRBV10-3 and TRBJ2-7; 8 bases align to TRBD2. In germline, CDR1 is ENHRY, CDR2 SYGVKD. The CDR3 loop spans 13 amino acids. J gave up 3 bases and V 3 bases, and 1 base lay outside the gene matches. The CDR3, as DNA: TGTGCCATCAGTGAAGCGGGGGTCTACGAGCAGTACTTC. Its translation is CAISEAGVYEQYF.